These 24 T cell receptor beta chains were all obtained from the same sample, sequenced in a study of cytomegalovirus exposure and HLA in healthy donors. Some clones are missing from TCRdb's copy, which holds only in-frame ones; the method was immunoSEQ multiplex PCR. Of tens of thousands of clones in the sample, 95% are singletons; the top ten hold nearly 0.7%. Sequencing was performed on PBMCs. These receptor sequences come from a woman between 18 and 29 years old in good health and CMV-seronegative.

This chain uses TRBV10-1 with TRBJ1-1; D is possibly TRBD1 (5 bases). The germline CDR1 and CDR2 sequences are WNHNN and SYGVQD (reference sequence). Trimming took off 3 bases at V and 1 base at J, with 6 bases between the two ends. The length of the CDR3 is 13 residues. CDR3 loop: CASSEGENTEAFF. Here the CDR3 DNA reads TGCGCCAGCAGTGAAGGGGAGAACACTGAAGCTTTCTTT.

With regard to this clone: The junction and the germline gene differ at one end; a read error may be behind it. The chain recombines TRBV5-6 with TRBJ2-7; 7 bases match TRBD1. CDR1 and CDR2 from the germline V gene are SGHDT and YYEEEE. The CDR3 has 13 residues. CDR3 sequence reads: CVGCFGQVYEQYF. CDR3 sequence (DNA): TGCGTTGGGTGTTTCGGACAGGTCTACGAGCAGTACTTC.

The genes are TRBV2 and TRBJ2-4; D is ambiguous. CDR1 is SNHLY, CDR2 FYNNEI, per germline. The CDR3 loop spans 14 amino acids. Trimming took off 7 bases at V and 0 bases at J, with 10 bases between the two ends. CDR3 in amino acids: CASMRVLAKNIQYF. In DNA, the CDR3 is TGTGCCAGCATGCGCGTTCTAGCCAAAAACATTCAGTACTTC.

The CDR3 loop is CASSVGLVDTEAFF. The CDR3 DNA sequence: TGTGCCAGCTCAGTCGGTTTGGTTGACACTGAAGCTTTCTTT. V gene TRBV18 combines with J gene TRBJ1-1; D uncertain. There are 14 residues in the CDR3. Trimming removed 5 bases from V and 3 bases from J, with 13 bases in between. Germline V gene data show CDR1 as KGHSH and CDR2 as LQKENI.

The sample holds one count of this clone. The gene calls are TRBV29-1 and TRBJ2-3, with 11 bases lining up with TRBD2. Germline V gene sequence: CDR1 SQVTM, CDR2 ANQGSEA. Trimming at V came to 2 bases and at J to 0 bases, leaving 16 bases not matched to a gene. The CDR3 runs to 20 residues. The CDR3: CSVELWTSGLAGSSTDTQYF. CDR3 coding DNA: TGCAGCGTTGAACTTTGGACTAGCGGGTTGGCCGGCTCTAGCACAGATACGCAGTATTTT.

This rearrangement joins TRBV6-5 to TRBJ2-1, with 10 bases aligning to TRBD2. Germline V gene sequence: CDR1 MNHEY, CDR2 SVGAGI. With V trimmed by 5 bases and J by 3 bases, 4 bases remained unmatched. This CDR3 is built from 15 residues. The CDR3 coding sequence is TGTGCCAGCAGTACAAGGACTAGCGGCTACAATGAGCAGTTCTTC. Encoded protein: CASSTRTSGYNEQFF.

This rearrangement joins TRBV29-1 to TRBJ2-1; D call uncertain. Trimming removed 4 bases from V and 1 base from J, with 8 bases in between. The CDR3 is 13 amino acids. CDR1 SQVTM and CDR2 ANQGSEA come from the germline V gene. The CDR3 DNA is TGCAGCGTTGCTAAAATATCCTACAATGAGCAGTTCTTC. Amino acids: CSVAKISYNEQFF.

The chain uses TRBV25-1 and TRBJ2-7; D is perhaps TRBD1 (6 bases). The CDR3 is 16 amino acids. Germline values: CDR1 MGHDK, CDR2 SYGVNS. Trimming left V 4 bases short and J 1 base short, with 17 bases between. The CDR3 region has the DNA TGTGCCAGCAGTGGGGGCGTTACAGGGATGTCCTACGAGCAGTACTTC. As protein: CASSGGVTGMSYEQYF.

The chain uses TRBV18 and TRBJ1-2; D not resolved. V gave up 4 bases and J gave up 5 bases, with 14 bases separating them. CDR1 is KGHSH and CDR2 is LQKENI in the germline V gene. This CDR3 region has 14 residues. CDR3 bases: TGTGCCAGCTCACTTAGGAAGGAGGGATATGGCTACACCTTC. Protein: CASSLRKEGYGYTF.

The V gene is TRBV2, the J gene TRBJ1-5, with unresolved D. Germline V gives CDR1 SNHLY, CDR2 FYNNEI. V lost 4 bases to trimming and J lost 2 bases, with 15 bases between them. This CDR3 has 16 amino acids. The DNA for the CDR3 is TGTGCCAGCAGTGTCGGGGAGTGGGATGGCAATCAGCCCCAGCATTTT. Residues: CASSVGEWDGNQPQHF.

The CDR3 loop is CASSESVFGQKAFF. The CDR3 DNA reads as TGTGCCAGCAGTGAATCAGTCTTTGGACAGAAAGCTTTCTTT. The chain has TRBV25-1 and TRBJ1-1; D is possibly TRBD1 (6 bases). The germline V and J ends were trimmed by 1 base and 9 bases, with 15 bases remaining between them. Germline V gene data show CDR1 as MGHDK and CDR2 as SYGVNS. The CDR3 sequence is 14 residues long.

The rearrangement uses TRBV15 and TRBJ2-7, with D tentatively TRBD1 (5 bases). V gave up 1 base and J gave up 1 base, with 11 bases separating them. This CDR3 contains 15 residues. Germline V lookup: CDR1 LNHNV, CDR2 YYDKDF (reference sequence). The CDR3 nucleotides read TGTGCCACCAGCAGAGGTCAGGGAAGGTCCTACGAGCAGTACTTC. Translation gives CATSRGQGRSYEQYF.

The chain links TRBV9 to TRBJ2-1; weak D call: TRBD2 (5 bases). The CDR3 contains 16 residues. Germline V gene data show CDR1 as SGDLS and CDR2 as YYNGEE. V was trimmed by 5 bases and J by 2 bases, leaving 17 bases between them. As DNA, the CDR3 is TGTGCCAGCAGATTCTCGGCCGGGGTACCCTACAATGAGCAGTTCTTC. Amino acids: CASRFSAGVPYNEQFF.

J is TRBJ2-7 and V is TRBV6-5; D is perhaps TRBD1 (6 bases). V gave up 5 bases and J gave up 2 bases, with 13 bases separating them. Per germline, CDR1 MNHEY and CDR2 SVGAGI. The CDR3 runs to 14 residues. The DNA for the CDR3 is TGTGCCAGCAGTCCCGCAGGGGCCCCCTACGAGCAGTACTTC. This translates into CASSPAGAPYEQYF.

The chain carries TRBV10-3 and TRBJ2-2; 15 bases line up with TRBD2. The CDR3 loop spans 17 amino acids. Germline loops: CDR1 ENHRY, CDR2 SYGVKD. V was pared by 10 bases and J by 6 bases, with 12 bases of the junction left unmatched. CDR3 region: CATARTSGRAGAGELFF. In DNA form, the CDR3 reads TGTGCCACCGCGAGGACTAGCGGGAGGGCTGGGGCCGGGGAGCTGTTTTTT.

This chain links TRBV18 with TRBJ2-7; 11 bases are shared with TRBD2. The CDR3 consists of 16 residues. The J segment lost 2 bases and the V segment lost 3 bases, leaving 6 bases of the junction unmatched. Germline V gives CDR1 KGHSH, CDR2 LQKENI. The CDR3 loop reads CASSPYLAGGTYEQYF. The CDR3 nucleotides are TGTGCCAGCTCACCCTACCTAGCGGGAGGTACCTACGAGCAGTACTTC.

The genes are TRBV7-9 and TRBJ1-4; D is ambiguous. The V and J ends lost 5 bases and 2 bases respectively, with 18 bases between them. CDR3 length: 17 amino acids. In germline, CDR1 is SEHNR, CDR2 FQNEAQ (reference sequence). The CDR3 here is CASSPVGGMRTNEKLFF. The CDR3, as DNA: TGTGCCAGCAGCCCGGTGGGAGGGATGAGGACTAATGAAAAACTGTTTTTT.

The CDR3 protein is CASSLAHKGENIQYF. The DNA of the CDR3 is TGTGCCAGCAGTCTTGCTCACAAGGGGGAAAACATTCAGTACTTC. The genes are TRBV7-9 and TRBJ2-4; TRBD1 might be the D (6 bases). CDR1 and CDR2 (germline): SEHNR, FQNEAQ (reference sequence). This CDR3 has 15 residues. Trimming removed 6 bases at V and 5 bases at J, with 17 bases between.

This chain connects TRBV19 to TRBJ1-4; the D is unclear. CDR3 length equals 12 residues. The V and J ends lost 3 bases and 6 bases respectively, with 5 bases between them. Germline V gene lookup returns CDR1 LNHDA and CDR2 SQIVND (reference sequence). The DNA of the CDR3 is TGTGCCAGTAGTATTCCTTATGAAAAACTGTTTTTT. It is translated as CASSIPYEKLFF.

This chain links TRBV9 with TRBJ2-3; D uncertain. Germline CDR1 reads SGDLS; CDR2 reads YYNGEE. The CDR3 sequence is 15 residues long. The V gene lost 0 bases and the J gene lost 0 bases, with 8 bases spanning the gap. DNA for the CDR3: TGTGCCAGCAGCGTAGCCCCCTCGAGCACAGATACGCAGTATTTT. Encoded protein: CASSVAPSSTDTQYF.

J is TRBJ1-6 and V is TRBV14; tentative D call: TRBD1 (6 bases). Germline values: CDR1 SGHDN, CDR2 FVKESK. The CDR3 totals 16 residues. V lost 1 base, J lost 7 bases, and 14 bases lay in between. The CDR3 reads CASSQVTGRLNSPLHF. The DNA for the CDR3 is TGTGCCAGCAGCCAAGTAACAGGGCGTCTCAATTCACCCCTCCACTTT.

This clone was recorded once. This chain uses TRBV11-2 with TRBJ2-2; 8 bases agree with TRBD1. With V trimmed by 4 bases and J by 3 bases, 10 bases remained unmatched. Per germline, CDR1 SGHAT and CDR2 FQNNGV. The CDR3 is made up of 17 amino acids. CDR3 region: CASSSWRGQVHTGELFF. CDR3 DNA: TGTGCCAGCAGCTCTTGGAGGGGACAGGTGCACACCGGGGAGCTGTTTTTT.

The chain carries TRBV27 and TRBJ2-7; the D gene is possibly TRBD1 (5 bases). Germline V CDR1 and CDR2: MNHEY, SMNVEV (reference sequence). Trimming took off 6 bases at V and 0 bases at J, with 24 bases between the two ends. The CDR3 consists of 18 residues. The chain's CDR3 is CASSLLRDSGTGSYEQYF. In nucleotides, the CDR3 is TGTGCCAGCAGCTTACTCAGGGATTCAGGAACAGGCTCCTACGAGCAGTACTTC.

V usage is TRBV7-7 and J usage is TRBJ2-7, with a tentative D call TRBD1 (6 bases). The V and J ends lost 5 bases and 6 bases respectively, with 14 bases between them. The CDR3 length is 13 residues. The germline gives CDR1 SSHAT, CDR2 FNYEAQ (reference sequence). Here the CDR3 reads CASSPIQGSEQYF. Here the CDR3 DNA reads TGTGCCAGCAGCCCAATACAGGGTAGCGAGCAGTACTTC.